The 2 T cell receptor beta chains given below trace back to one sample, sequenced in a study of Graves' ophthalmopathy and Graves' hyperthyroidism. RNA transcripts served as template for amplifying TCR beta CDR3 sequences. An opening RT-PCR round employed HTBI primers and preceded a second-round multiplex PCR. TCRdb re-derived calls from the multiplex PCR reads in MiXCR, one entry per CDR3 protein. The data contain 500,000 to 700,000 distinct CDR3 sequences, about a fifth of them singletons. The sample taken for sequencing was peripheral blood. Every receptor here comes from a woman younger than 35 with stable Graves' hyperthyroidism. Some clones in this sample may be carry-over from other donors' samples.

This clonotype was picked up many times. The chain employs TRBV20-1 and TRBJ1-2, with D unresolved. Germline V CDR1 and CDR2: DFQATT, SNEGSKA (reference sequence). CDR3 length: 13 amino acids. Trimming took 0 bases from V and 4 from J, leaving 9 bases between them. The CDR3 DNA follows: TGCAGTGCTAGAGAAGCAGACGGCTATGGCTACACCTTC. This sequence encodes CSAREADGYGYTF.

The sample holds many counts of this clonotype. The CDR3 reads CSARDGDTYGYTF. The CDR3 DNA is TGCAGTGCTAGAGACGGAGATACCTATGGCTACACCTTC. The chain uses TRBV20-1 and TRBJ1-2, with no clear D. CDR1 and CDR2 (germline): DFQATT, SNEGSKA (reference sequence). The CDR3 loop spans 13 amino acids. V gave up 0 bases and J gave up 4 bases, with 9 bases separating them.